These 22 T cell receptor beta chains were sequenced from one sample in a study of cytomegalovirus exposure and HLA in healthy donors (dated by TCRdb to the late 2010s). Libraries were made using the immunoSEQ multiplex PCR assay. The multiplex PCR relied on a mix of 60 forward primers for TCR Vbeta segments and 13 reverse primers for TCR Jbeta segments. The immuneACCESS repertoire file appears here via TCRdb, limited to in-frame rearrangements. These files lack a portion of the clones; in checked studies, under half of the deficit traces to unresolved V genes, and the cause of the others is not known. Recorded for this sample are about 200,000 clones; about four fifths of them occurred a single time. Together, the top ten hold 2.9% of the sample. Specimen: PBMCs. These receptors were obtained from a man aged 30 to 45 in good health and CMV-seronegative.

This chain connects TRBV4-1 to TRBJ2-7; D is possibly TRBD1 (5 bases). V was trimmed by 3 bases and J by 0 bases, leaving 12 bases between them. CDR1 MGHRA and CDR2 YSYEKL come from the germline V gene. The CDR3 length is 15 residues. CDR3 protein: CASSQTVLSSYEQYF. The DNA of the CDR3 is TGCGCCAGCAGCCAGACAGTATTGAGCTCCTACGAGCAGTACTTC.

The chain carries TRBV5-5 and TRBJ2-3, with TRBD2 matching over 8 bases. Germline V gene sequence: CDR1 SGHKS, CDR2 YYEKEE (reference sequence). V gave up 0 bases and J gave up 6 bases; unmatched junction bases: 6. This CDR3 contains 15 residues. The CDR3 DNA reads as TGTGCCAGCAGCTTGGCGCCGCGGACTAGCGATACGCAGTATTTT. It translates to CASSLAPRTSDTQYF.

The rearrangement links TRBV2 to TRBJ2-4; D possibly corresponds to TRBD2 (6 bases). The CDR3 has 13 residues. Germline CDR1 SNHLY, CDR2 FYNNEI. The V and J ends lost 4 bases and 7 bases respectively, with 11 bases between them. The CDR3 DNA sequence: TGTGCCAGCAGTGTCAAGGGAGGCAACATTCAGTACTTC. This sequence encodes CASSVKGGNIQYF.

This clone was observed a few times. In nucleotides, the CDR3 is TGTGCCAGTACTAGAGGGGGTGCCTATGGCTACACCTTC. Amino acid sequence: CASTRGGAYGYTF. V gene TRBV19 combines with J gene TRBJ1-2; TRBD1 is a possible D gene (6 bases). Looked up from germline, CDR1 is LNHDA and CDR2 is SQIVND (reference sequence). The CDR3 is 13 residues long. The V gene lost 7 bases and the J gene lost 4 bases, with 13 bases spanning the gap.

Written as DNA, the CDR3 is TGTGCCAGCAGTTACTCGGCAGACACCGGGGAGCTGTTTTTT. Translated: CASSYSADTGELFF. The J gene is TRBJ2-2, the V gene TRBV6-6, with D unresolved. Trimming removed 0 bases at V and 3 bases at J, with 5 bases between. The CDR3 extends over 14 amino acids. The germline gives CDR1 MNHNY, CDR2 SVGAGI (reference sequence).

This chain joins TRBV9 and TRBJ2-1, with a possible D match to TRBD2 (7 bases). Trimming left V 4 bases short and J 7 bases short, with 27 bases between. The CDR3 spans 18 residues. Germline-derived CDR1 and CDR2 are SGDLS and YYNGEE. The CDR3 protein is CASSLSAGALQGRNEQFF. DNA for the CDR3: TGTGCCAGCAGCCTCAGCGCGGGGGCCCTTCAAGGGCGAAATGAGCAGTTCTTC.

V and J are TRBV28 and TRBJ2-7, with TRBD1 matching over 9 bases. The J segment lost 2 bases and the V segment lost 0 bases, leaving 2 bases of the junction unmatched. The CDR3 sequence is 15 residues long. Germline-derived CDR1 and CDR2 are MDHEN and SYDVKM. This CDR3 is CASSLWGQGTYEQYF. CDR3 DNA sequence: TGTGCCAGCAGTTTATGGGGACAGGGCACCTACGAGCAGTACTTC.

For the CDR3, the DNA is TGTGCCAGCAGCTTAGGGCCCCTTGATGAGCAGTTCTTC. Residues: CASSLGPLDEQFF. The gene calls are TRBV7-2 and TRBJ2-1, with D uncertain. This CDR3 is built from 13 residues. Looked up from germline, CDR1 is SGHTA and CDR2 is FQGNSA. V lost 1 base and J 8 bases, leaving 9 bases between the germline ends.

V is TRBV11-2 and J is TRBJ2-7; 10 nucleotides line up with TRBD1. The CDR3 consists of 16 residues. The junction had 14 bases not matched to a gene; V was cut back by 5 bases and J by 7 bases. Per germline, CDR1 SGHAT and CDR2 FQNNGV. In DNA form, the CDR3 reads TGTGCCAGCAGCACGCCGTCCGGGACAGGGGACTTGGAGCAGTACTTC. Its protein product is CASSTPSGTGDLEQYF.

The chain carries TRBV7-9 and TRBJ2-5, with 8 bases identical to TRBD1. Germline V gene sequence: CDR1 SEHNR, CDR2 FQNEAQ (reference sequence). Trimming took 4 bases from V and 4 from J; bases not matched to a gene: 5. The CDR3 totals 14 residues. The CDR3 reads CASSSRTGLETQYF. The CDR3 nucleotides are TGTGCCAGCAGCTCCAGGACAGGGTTAGAGACCCAGTACTTC. Together with reference TRBV7-9 and TRBJ2-5, the CDR3 gives the full variable domain: DTGVSQNPRHKITKRGQNVTFRCDPISEHNRLYWYRQTLGQGPEFLTYFQNEAQLEKSRLLSDRFSAERPKGSFSTLEIQRTEQGDSAMYLCASSSRTGLETQYFGPGTRLLVL.

This clone occurred once. The chain links TRBV7-8 to TRBJ2-7, with TRBD1 identical over 9 bases. The CDR3 is 15 residues long. Trimming at V came to 7 bases and at J to 6 bases, leaving 13 bases not matched to a gene. Germline CDR1 is SGHVS and CDR2 is FQNEAQ. CDR3 protein: CASNIRGTGLSEQYF. The CDR3 coding sequence is TGTGCCAGCAACATTAGAGGGACAGGGCTCTCCGAGCAGTACTTC.

The chain has TRBV5-1 and TRBJ2-3, with a possible D match to TRBD2 (5 bases). This CDR3 contains 17 residues. Germline V gene sequence: CDR1 SGHRS, CDR2 YFSETQ. The V gene lost 4 bases and the J gene lost 4 bases, with 22 bases spanning the gap. The CDR3 reads CASSNGRGSRSPDTQYF. The CDR3 DNA follows: TGCGCCAGCAGCAATGGACGGGGAAGCCGTAGCCCAGATACGCAGTATTTT.

The J gene is TRBJ1-1, the V gene TRBV4-2, with TRBD1 matching over 7 bases. The CDR3 is 17 amino acids. Germline V gene lookup returns CDR1 LGHNA and CDR2 YNFKEQ. V lost 1 base and J lost 3; bases outside the gene matches: 11. In DNA, the CDR3 is TGTGCCAGCAGCCAAGGGTTCGTAGACAGGGTGGACACTGAAGCTTTCTTT. Translating it yields CASSQGFVDRVDTEAFF.

The gene calls are TRBV2 and TRBJ2-7; 9 nucleotides line up with TRBD2. The junction had 7 bases not matched to a gene; V was cut back by 7 bases and J by 0 bases. CDR3 size: 15 residues. Germline CDR1 is SNHLY and CDR2 is FYNNEI. The CDR3 DNA follows: TGTGCCAGCACCCCCCTAGCGGGAAGCTCCTACGAGCAGTACTTC. Translated: CASTPLAGSSYEQYF.

This sequence joins TRBV6-1 and TRBJ1-5; no clear D. CDR1 MNHNS and CDR2 SASEGT come from the germline V gene. Trimming cost V 3 bases and J 0 bases, with 15 bases left between them. The CDR3 is 17 residues long. CDR3 amino acids: CASSDPGSLDSNQPQHF. CDR3 DNA sequence: TGTGCCAGCAGTGATCCCGGGAGCCTTGATAGCAATCAGCCCCAGCATTTT.

The chain has TRBV2 and TRBJ2-5, with D tentatively TRBD1 (6 bases). The J call may be in error: the DNA end matches TRBJ2-7 better. Germline loops: CDR1 SNHLY, CDR2 FYNNEI. The CDR3 consists of 13 residues. The CDR3 sequence: CASNQDRYYEQYF. CDR3 DNA: TGTGCCAGCAACCAGGACAGATACTACGAGCAGTACTTC.

The CDR3 DNA sequence: TGCAGCGTTAGCGGGGCCCAAGAGACCCAGTACTTC. Translating it yields CSVSGAQETQYF. V is TRBV29-1 and J is TRBJ2-5; 7 bases fit TRBD2. Germline loops: CDR1 SQVTM, CDR2 ANQGSEA. The ends lost 5 bases at V and 1 base at J; junction bases unmatched: 1. The CDR3 loop spans 12 amino acids.

The gene calls are TRBV5-1 and TRBJ2-7, with D perhaps TRBD2 (7 bases). Germline V gene sequence: CDR1 SGHRS, CDR2 YFSETQ. There are 17 residues in the CDR3. Trimming pared 4 bases from V and 5 bases from J, leaving 25 bases between. The CDR3 DNA reads TGCGCCAGCAGCCCGGCCGGGGGGCGATTCACGGTTAACGAGCAGTACTTC. Amino acid sequence: CASSPAGGRFTVNEQYF.

The CDR3 protein is CASSSGTGMATEAFF. The CDR3 DNA reads TGTGCCAGCAGCTCTGGGACAGGGATGGCCACTGAAGCTTTCTTT. The chain couples TRBV5-8 to TRBJ1-1; 9 bases fit TRBD1. Germline CDR1 reads SGHTS; CDR2 reads YDEGEE. CDR3 length: 15 residues. V shed 3 bases and J 4 bases; nucleotides not matched to a gene: 7.

This clone was seen once. The rearrangement uses TRBV19 and TRBJ1-5; 10 positions agree with TRBD1. The trim removed 11 bases at V and 0 bases at J, leaving 16 bases unmatched. This CDR3 comprises 18 residues. Germline loops: CDR1 LNHDA, CDR2 SQIVND (reference sequence). The CDR3 spells CAACTGTGDGTSNQPQHF. The CDR3, as DNA: TGTGCCGCATGTACCGGGACAGGGGATGGGACTAGCAATCAGCCCCAGCATTTT. Complete variable domain (other parts from reference TRBV19 and TRBJ1-5): DGGITQSPKYLFRKEGQNVTLSCEQNLNHDAMYWYRQDPGQGLRLIYYSQIVNDFQKGDIAEGYSVSREKKESFPLTVTSAQKNPTAFYLCAACTGTGDGTSNQPQHFGDGTRLSIL.

This chain links TRBV4-1 with TRBJ1-1; 7 nucleotides line up with TRBD1. Trimming at V came to 2 bases and at J to 0 bases, leaving 3 bases not matched to a gene. The CDR3 runs 15 residues. Germline V gives CDR1 MGHRA, CDR2 YSYEKL. This chain's CDR3 is CASSQLRGVNTEAFF. CDR3 DNA: TGCGCCAGCAGCCAACTCAGGGGGGTGAACACTGAAGCTTTCTTT.

This rearrangement joins TRBV18 to TRBJ2-1; 7 bases line up with TRBD1. The junction had 4 bases not matched to a gene; V was cut back by 3 bases and J by 5 bases. Germline CDR1 reads KGHSH; CDR2 reads LQKENI. CDR3 length equals 14 residues. CDR3 in amino acids: CASSPQTGHNEQFF. Here the CDR3 DNA reads TGTGCCAGCTCACCCCAGACAGGGCACAATGAGCAGTTCTTC. Based on the CDR3 plus reference TRBV18 and TRBJ2-1, the full variable domain is NAGVMQNPRHLVRRRGQEARLRCSPMKGHSHVYWYRQLPEEGLKFMVYLQKENIIDESGMPKERFSAEFPKEGPSILRIQQVVRGDSAAYFCASSPQTGHNEQFFGPGTRLTVL.